The next 12 T cell receptor beta chains were all read from a single sample in a study of T cell changes during pregnancy in multiple sclerosis. Clones were sequenced by immunoSEQ multiplex PCR, and TCRdb holds only the in-frame ones, with some missing. The sample yields about 40,000 clones, about 89% seen once. The sample was CD4+ T cells from peripheral blood mononuclear cells, taken in the first trimester of pregnancy. The receptors were gathered from a female donor with multiple sclerosis, enrolled in a pregnancy study.

V and J are TRBV30 and TRBJ2-7; 9 bases fit TRBD2. There are 15 residues in the CDR3. Germline trimming cut 3 bases from V and 3 bases from J; bases unmatched to any gene: 9. Germline lookup yields CDR1 GTSNPN and CDR2 SVGIG (reference sequence). The CDR3 bases are TGTGCCTGGAGGCGTTGGCCTAGCGGGAACTACGAGCAGTACTTC. Translated, it gives CAWRRWPSGNYEQYF. The full variable domain, rest sourced from reference TRBV30 and TRBJ2-7, is SQTIHQWPATLVQPVGSPLSLECTVEGTSNPNLYWYRQAAGRGLQLLFYSVGIGQISSEVPQNLSASRPQDRQFILSSKKLLLSDSGFYLCAWRRWPSGNYEQYFGPGTRLTVT.

The chain joins TRBV19 to TRBJ1-2, with a possible D match to TRBD1 (5 bases). V was clipped by 6 bases and J by 0 bases, with 11 bases between them. Germline V CDR1 and CDR2: LNHDA, SQIVND (reference sequence). CDR3 length: 14 amino acids. The CDR3 loop is CASRLGTPNYGYTF. CDR3 DNA: TGTGCCAGTAGACTCGGGACTCCTAACTATGGCTACACCTTC.

The chain couples TRBV19 to TRBJ2-6; TRBD2 matches at 7 bases. Germline V gene lookup returns CDR1 LNHDA and CDR2 SQIVND (reference sequence). Unmatched junction bases numbered 19, after V lost 7 bases and J lost 4 bases. There are 19 residues in the CDR3. CDR3 sequence: CASIPSIGTGGTGANVLTF. For the CDR3, the DNA is TGTGCCAGTATTCCCTCCATCGGGACGGGGGGAACCGGGGCCAACGTCCTGACTTTC.

The rearrangement links TRBV25-1 to TRBJ1-2; 8 bases agree with TRBD1. CDR1 is MGHDK and CDR2 is SYGVNS in the germline V gene. The CDR3 is made up of 13 amino acids. V gave up 6 bases and J gave up 8 bases; unmatched junction bases: 8. Here the CDR3 reads CASRTTGDSGYTF. In DNA, the CDR3 is TGTGCCAGCAGAACGACAGGGGACTCCGGCTACACCTTC.

This clone was recorded a few times. The rearrangement links TRBV2 to TRBJ1-5; TRBD1 might be the D (5 bases). CDR1 and CDR2 from the germline V gene are SNHLY and FYNNEI. The CDR3 is made up of 14 amino acids. Trimming removed 2 bases from V and 3 bases from J, with 8 bases in between. CDR3 nucleotide sequence: TGTGCCAGCAGTGAACAGGGCGTCAATCAGCCCCAGCATTTT. Translation gives CASSEQGVNQPQHF.

The chain couples TRBV11-1 to TRBJ2-7; TRBD1 might be the D (5 bases). This CDR3 region has 16 residues. Germline V CDR1 and CDR2: SGHAT, FQDESV (reference sequence). V gave up 5 bases and J gave up 9 bases, with 26 bases separating them. The CDR3 loop is CASSPSREYSGQWQYF. In DNA, the CDR3 is TGTGCCAGCAGCCCGTCCAGGGAATACTCGGGTCAGTGGCAGTACTTC.

The V call is TRBV9, the J call TRBJ2-3; 7 nucleotides align to TRBD1. Per germline, CDR1 SGDLS and CDR2 YYNGEE. The CDR3 spans 15 residues. Trimming at V came to 0 bases and at J to 5 bases, leaving 6 bases not matched to a gene. The CDR3 sequence: CASSVATGVGDTQYF. In DNA form, the CDR3 reads TGTGCCAGCAGCGTAGCTACAGGGGTAGGAGATACGCAGTATTTT.

V and J are TRBV7-2 and TRBJ2-6; a possible D gene is TRBD2 (5 bases). Between the trimmed V and J ends, which lost 5 bases and 0 bases, there was a span of 11 bases. In germline, CDR1 is SGHTA, CDR2 FQGNSA. CDR3 length: 16 residues. The CDR3 is CASSHRDLSGANVLTF. CDR3 in DNA: TGTGCCAGCAGCCACCGGGATCTCTCTGGGGCCAACGTCCTGACTTTC.

Worth noting for this clone: Within the sample, other DNA sequences also encode this same CDR3. The chain links TRBV2 to TRBJ1-3; 8 bases match TRBD1. Germline loops: CDR1 SNHLY, CDR2 FYNNEI. V lost 3 bases and J lost 1; bases outside the gene matches: 2. This CDR3 spans 15 amino acids. In DNA, the CDR3 is TGTGCCAGCAGTGAGCAGGGGGCGTCTGGAAACACCATATATTTT. Protein: CASSEQGASGNTIYF. Using reference TRBV2 and TRBJ1-3 for the parts outside the CDR3, the full variable domain is EPEVTQTPSHQVTQMGQEVILRCVPISNHLYFYWYRQILGQKVEFLVSFYNNEISEKSEIFDDQFSVERPDGSNFTLKIRSTKLEDSAMYFCASSEQGASGNTIYFGEGSWLTVV.

The genes are TRBV5-1 and TRBJ2-4, with TRBD2 matching over 8 bases. V shed 0 bases and J 6 bases; nucleotides not matched to a gene: 5. This CDR3 has 15 amino acids. The germline V gene has CDR1 SGHRS and CDR2 YFSETQ. The CDR3 nucleotides read TGCGCCAGCAGCTTGGGCGGGCTAGCGGGAAACATTCAGTACTTC. Translating gives CASSLGGLAGNIQYF.

The chain recombines TRBV19 with TRBJ1-1; 8 positions agree with TRBD1. The CDR3 length is 16 residues. Trimming cost V 2 bases and J 4 bases; bases outside gene matches: 9. From germline, CDR1 is LNHDA and CDR2 SQIVND (reference sequence). The DNA for the CDR3 is TGTGCCAGTAGTATACAGGGGGCAGGCGGGAGCACTGAAGCTTTCTTT. Amino acid sequence: CASSIQGAGGSTEAFF.

CDR3 loop: CASSIGTPGPNEKLFF. The CDR3 coding sequence is TGTGCCAGCAGCATTGGAACCCCAGGCCCAAATGAAAAACTGTTTTTT. V usage is TRBV7-6 and J usage is TRBJ1-4; D remains ambiguous. The CDR3 is made up of 16 amino acids. In germline, CDR1 is SGHVS, CDR2 FNYEAQ. V lost 5 bases and J 5 bases, leaving 18 bases between the germline ends.